A selection of T cell receptor beta chains follows, all from one sample in a study of blood T cell repertoires in COVID-19. The repertoire was sequenced with immunoSEQ multiplex PCR; TCRdb's copy has only in-frame clones and lacks some. The profile shows roughly 500,000 clones, roughly 90% of them singletons. Sequencing was carried out using PBMCs or T cells enriched from blood (not recorded which). The receptors here all came from a woman in her forties who had recovered from COVID-19. CDR3s include the opening cysteine and the closing phenylalanine or tryptophan. Fields, in order: J gene, V gene, clone size, D gene, CDR3 protein, CDR3 DNA. D genes are given only for firm matches. Clone size appears in some rows only: once, few, many, or a class for an expanded clone.

TRBJ1-1,TRBV29-1,NA,NA,CKAGSPGSYTEAFF,TGCAAGGCAGGGTCCCCGGGTAGTTACACTGAAGCTTTCTTT
TRBJ1-1,TRBV5-1,NA,TRBD1,CASSLALQGRTEAFF,TGCGCCAGCAGCTTGGCCCTACAGGGGAGAACTGAAGCTTTCTTT
TRBJ1-1,TRBV5-4,NA,TRBD1,CASSLWTGTEAFF,TGTGCCAGCAGCTTATGGACAGGGACTGAAGCTTTCTTT
TRBJ2-1,TRBV29-1,NA,TRBD2,CSVGGTSGRPAVIYNEQFF,TGCAGCGTTGGAGGGACTAGCGGGAGGCCTGCGGTTATTTACAATGAGCAGTTCTTC
TRBJ2-1,TRBV4-1,NA,NA,CASKRDSSSYNEQFF,TGCGCCAGCAAAAGGGACTCGAGCTCCTACAATGAGCAGTTCTTC
TRBJ2-7,TRBV4-3,NA,TRBD2,CASSHTPGTSGRRYEQYF,TGCGCCAGCAGCCACACCCCTGGGACTAGCGGGAGGAGGTACGAGCAGTACTTC
TRBJ2-7,TRBV6-5,NA,TRBD1,CASSSGGLEQYF,TGTGCCAGCAGTTCAGGGGGCCTCGAGCAGTACTTC
TRBJ1-2,TRBV29-1,NA,TRBD1,CSVDRGYNYGYTF,TGCAGCGTTGACAGGGGGTATAACTATGGCTACACCTTC
TRBJ2-3,TRBV5-5,NA,NA,CASSFDSGTDTQYF,TGTGCCAGCAGCTTCGACAGCGGCACAGATACGCAGTATTTT
TRBJ1-3,TRBV4-1,NA,NA,CASSQQGTRSGNTIYF,TGCGCCAGCAGCCAACAGGGTACCCGCTCTGGAAACACCATATATTTT
TRBJ2-7,TRBV19,once,NA,CASSMRHPSSYEQYF,TGTGCCAGTAGTATGAGACACCCGAGCTCCTACGAGCAGTACTTC
TRBJ2-3,TRBV25-1,NA,NA,CASGWGDRSTDTQYF,TGTGCCAGCGGATGGGGGGACAGATCGACAGATACGCAGTATTTT
TRBJ2-5,TRBV5-1,NA,TRBD1,CASSLRTGGFDQETQYF,TGCGCCAGCAGCTTGCGGACAGGGGGGTTTGACCAAGAGACCCAGTACTTC
TRBJ2-1,TRBV6-2/TRBV6-3,NA,NA,CASSYILESGEQFF,TGTGCCAGCAGTTACATCCTAGAATCGGGTGAGCAGTTCTTC
TRBJ1-1,TRBV11-2,NA,NA,CASSFFNQGSEAFF,TGTGCCAGCAGCTTTTTTAACCAGGGGTCCGAAGCTTTCTTT
TRBJ2-7,TRBV6-2/TRBV6-3,NA,TRBD1,CASSYGTVYYEQYF,TGTGCCAGCAGTTATGGGACAGTATACTACGAGCAGTACTTC
TRBJ2-7,TRBV3-1/TRBV3-2,NA,NA,CASSDPGYEQYF,TGTGCCAGCAGCGATCCGGGGTACGAGCAGTACTTC
TRBJ1-1,TRBV4-2,NA,TRBD1,CASSQGTGTGLFTEAFF,TGTGCCAGCAGCCAAGGGACCGGGACAGGGCTTTTCACTGAAGCTTTCTTT
TRBJ2-4,TRBV4-3,NA,NA,CASSQDLTELAKNIQYF,TGCGCCAGCAGCCAAGATCTGACAGAATTAGCCAAAAACATTCAGTACTTC
TRBJ1-1,TRBV2,NA,NA,CASGTPYGNTEAFF,TGTGCCAGCGGGACACCTTACGGGAACACTGAAGCTTTCTTT
TRBJ2-5,TRBV5-6,NA,TRBD2,CASSKLAGGGETQYF,TGTGCCAGCAGCAAACTAGCGGGAGGAGGGGAGACCCAGTACTTC
TRBJ2-1,TRBV18,NA,TRBD1,CASSPGTGSYNEQFF,TGTGCCAGCTCACCGGGGACAGGATCCTACAATGAGCAGTTCTTC
TRBJ2-1,TRBV27,NA,TRBD2,CASRRGSSYNEQFF,TGTGCCAGCAGGCGGGGGAGCTCCTACAATGAGCAGTTCTTC
TRBJ1-2,TRBV7-9,NA,TRBD1,CAAAQGALGGYTF,TGTGCCGCCGCGCAGGGGGCATTAGGAGGCTACACCTTC
TRBJ1-2,TRBV29-1,NA,NA,CSVEWLYGYTF,TGCAGCGTTGAATGGCTCTATGGCTACACCTTC
TRBJ1-4,TRBV15,NA,TRBD1,CATSRARGQVEKLFF,TGTGCCACCAGCAGAGCCAGGGGGCAGGTTGAAAAACTGTTTTTT
TRBJ2-7,TRBV2,once,NA,CASGGRLQGEQYF,TGTGCCAGCGGCGGAAGGTTACAGGGAGAGCAGTACTTC
TRBJ2-1,TRBV11-2,once,TRBD2,CASSLAMGGGRNNEQFF,TGTGCCAGCAGCTTAGCAATGGGGGGCGGGAGGAACAATGAGCAGTTCTTC
TRBJ2-7,TRBV7-2,NA,NA,CASSLAATYEQYF,TGTGCCAGCAGCTTAGCGGCCACCTACGAGCAGTACTTC
TRBJ2-1,TRBV7-8,NA,TRBD2,CASSLGVTSVYNEQFF,TGTGCCAGCAGCTTAGGTGTGACTAGCGTATACAATGAGCAGTTCTTC
TRBJ2-7,TRBV4-1,once,TRBD2,CASRSWPSGFYEQYF,TGCGCCAGCAGATCGTGGCCTAGCGGATTCTACGAGCAGTACTTC
TRBJ1-1,TRBV2,NA,NA,CASSVRNTEAFF,TGTGCCAGCAGTGTCCGGAACACTGAAGCTTTCTTT
TRBJ2-1,TRBV7-2,NA,TRBD2,CASSLAVSGSYNEQFF,TGTGCCAGCAGCTTAGCGGTGAGCGGGAGCTACAATGAGCAGTTCTTC
TRBJ2-2,TRBV10-3,NA,TRBD2,CAISSRAGVDGELFF,TGTGCCATCAGCTCTCGAGCGGGAGTCGACGGGGAGCTGTTTTTT
TRBJ2-5,TRBV2,NA,NA,CASSDNRRQETQYF,TGTGCCAGCAGTGATAACAGGCGGCAAGAGACCCAGTACTTC
TRBJ2-6,TRBV4-3,NA,NA,CASSQVRTLRDSGANVLTF,TGCGCCAGCAGCCAAGTCCGGACACTAAGAGACTCTGGGGCCAACGTCCTGACTTTC
TRBJ2-1,TRBV7-9,NA,NA,CASSLRRVRGQFF,TGTGCCAGCAGCTTACGGAGGGTGCGCGGGCAGTTCTTC
TRBJ2-7,TRBV11-2,NA,TRBD1,CASSWTGGAYEQYF,TGTGCCAGCAGCTGGACAGGGGGGGCCTACGAGCAGTACTTC
TRBJ2-7,TRBV19,NA,TRBD2,CASSDLAGSSYEQYF,TGTGCCAGTAGTGATCTAGCGGGAAGCTCCTACGAGCAGTACTTC
TRBJ2-7,TRBV4-3,NA,NA,CASSQRPYEQYF,TGCGCCAGCAGCCAGAGGCCCTACGAGCAGTACTTC
TRBJ1-1,TRBV5-4,NA,NA,CASSLDRPGNTEAFF,TGTGCCAGCAGCCTGGACAGACCAGGGAACACTGAAGCTTTCTTT
TRBJ1-2,TRBV7-9,NA,NA,CASSQTGAYGYTF,TGTGCCAGCAGCCAGACAGGCGCCTATGGCTACACCTTC
TRBJ2-1,TRBV14,once,NA,CASSKGVLNEQFF,TGTGCCAGCAGCAAGGGAGTTCTCAATGAGCAGTTCTTC
TRBJ2-7,TRBV19,NA,TRBD1,CASSSPGTGPNEQYF,TGTGCCAGTAGTTCGCCTGGGACAGGGCCCAACGAGCAGTACTTC
TRBJ2-1,TRBV27,NA,TRBD2,CASSSLAGGYYEQFF,TGTGCCAGCAGTTCGTTAGCGGGAGGTTACTATGAGCAGTTCTTC
TRBJ1-2,TRBV13,few,NA,CASSFAQGRGYTF,TGTGCCAGCAGCTTTGCACAGGGAAGAGGCTACACCTTC
TRBJ1-1,TRBV21-1,NA,NA,CASSPQMYRDREAFF,TGTGCCAGCAGCCCCCAAATGTATCGGGACAGAGAAGCTTTCTTT
TRBJ1-6,TRBV30,NA,NA,CAWSHESSYNSPLHF,TGTGCCTGGAGTCACGAGAGCTCCTATAATTCACCCCTCCACTTT
TRBJ2-2,TRBV18,NA,TRBD1,CASSKGAGTANTGELFF,TGTGCCAGCTCAAAGGGGGCCGGGACAGCGAACACCGGGGAGCTGTTTTTT
TRBJ1-4,TRBV29-1,NA,NA,CSVDTGKGEKLFF,TGCAGCGTAGATACAGGGAAGGGGGAAAAACTGTTTTTT
TRBJ1-1,TRBV18,NA,NA,CASSPSHGAETEAFF,TGTGCCAGCTCACCCTCCCATGGGGCGGAAACTGAAGCTTTCTTT
TRBJ1-2,TRBV4-3,NA,TRBD1,CASSRASGTGDNYGYTF,TGCGCCAGCAGCCGCGCCAGTGGGACAGGGGACAACTATGGCTACACCTTC
TRBJ1-1,TRBV30,NA,NA,CAWSPRTGRGFTEAFF,TGTGCCTGGAGTCCCCGCACAGGGAGGGGATTCACTGAAGCTTTCTTT
TRBJ1-5,TRBV19,once,NA,CASFPSGGNQPQHF,TGTGCCAGTTTTCCATCAGGGGGCAATCAGCCCCAGCATTTT
TRBJ1-5,TRBV19,NA,NA,CASTLRGQPQHF,TGTGCCAGTACCCTCCGGGGTCAGCCCCAGCATTTT
TRBJ1-1,TRBV5-4,NA,NA,CASSLGDILLNTEAFF,TGTGCCAGCAGCTTGGGCGACATCCTACTGAACACTGAAGCTTTCTTT
TRBJ1-1,TRBV19,NA,NA,CASSAAANTEAFF,TGTGCCAGTAGCGCGGCCGCGAACACTGAAGCTTTCTTT
TRBJ1-5,TRBV11-2,NA,NA,CASRGGTNQPQHF,TGTGCCAGCAGGGGGGGGACTAATCAGCCCCAGCATTTT
TRBJ1-5,TRBV24-1,NA,NA,CATSDPGDNQPQHF,TGTGCCACCAGTGATCCCGGGGACAATCAGCCCCAGCATTTT
TRBJ1-2,TRBV7-8,once,NA,CASSGQWVVGGYTF,TGTGCCAGCAGCGGCCAATGGGTGGTGGGCGGCTACACCTTC